This entry lists 18 T cell receptor beta chains sequenced from one sample in a study of cytomegalovirus exposure and HLA in healthy donors. Researchers ran the PCR with 60 Vbeta and 13 Jbeta primers. Method: immunoSEQ multiplex PCR; TCRdb's copy keeps in-frame clones and lacks some. The data show 110,000 to 150,000 clones, roughly four fifths seen once. The specimen sequenced was PBMCs. The receptors shown here come from a female donor in good health and CMV-seronegative.

The gene calls are TRBV11-2 and TRBJ2-7; the match to TRBD2 covers 10 bases. The CDR3 is 18 residues long. V shed 7 bases, J shed 3 bases, and the junction held 18 bases outside the gene matches. Germline CDR1 SGHAT, CDR2 FQNNGV. CDR3 in amino acids: CASTPGAPASGSYYEQYF. CDR3 in DNA: TGTGCCAGCACCCCGGGGGCCCCGGCTAGCGGGAGTTACTACGAGCAGTACTTC.

This clone was recorded a few times. Within the sample, other DNA sequences also encode this same CDR3. The chain uses TRBV20-1 and TRBJ1-1; the D is unclear. Looked up from germline, CDR1 is DFQATT and CDR2 is SNEGSKA (reference sequence). The CDR3 has 11 residues. The CDR3 region is CSAGVNTEAFF. CDR3 coding DNA: TGCAGCGCCGGAGTGAACACTGAAGCTTTCTTT.

As concerns this clone: The germline gene is not matched at one end of the junction; a read error may be the cause. In the same sample, other DNA sequences code for this CDR3. The chain has TRBV28 and TRBJ1-5, with 7 bases fitting TRBD1. CDR3 length: 17 amino acids. Germline lookup yields CDR1 MDHEN and CDR2 SYDVKM. CDR3 amino acids: CASSPRQGITSNQPQHF. The CDR3 bases are TGTGCCAGCAGCCCTAGACAGGGAATAACTAGCAATCAGCCCCAGCACTTT. The variable domain in full, with the rest retrieved from reference TRBV28 and TRBJ1-5, is DVKVTQSSRYLVKRTGEKVFLECVQDMDHENMFWYRQDPGLGLRLIYFSYDVKMKEKGDIPEGYSVSREKKERFSLILESASTNQTSMYLCASSPRQGITSNQPQHFGDGTRLSIL.

The chain carries TRBV6-6 and TRBJ2-3; 8 bases align to TRBD1. The V gene end was trimmed by 2 bases and the J gene end by 4 bases; junction bases not matched to a gene: 5. This CDR3 region has 15 residues. The germline gives CDR1 MNHNY, CDR2 SVGAGI (reference sequence). CDR3 in DNA: TGTGCCAGCAGTTACAACCAGGGGGCTGCAGATACGCAGTATTTT. As protein: CASSYNQGAADTQYF.

This chain links TRBV11-3 with TRBJ1-2; 8 nucleotides line up with TRBD1. The CDR3 covers 15 residues. Germline CDR1 reads SGHNT; CDR2 reads YENEEA. The trim removed 1 base at V and 5 bases at J, leaving 6 bases unmatched. The CDR3 coding sequence is TGTGCCAGCAGCTTAGGTGACAGGGGAGCGTATGGCTACACCTTC. Translating it yields CASSLGDRGAYGYTF.

The rearrangement links TRBV5-6 to TRBJ2-1; possibly TRBD2 for D (5 bases). V lost 7 bases and J 6 bases, leaving 17 bases between the germline ends. The CDR3 spans 14 residues. Germline CDR1 reads SGHDT; CDR2 reads YYEEEE. For the CDR3, the DNA is TGTGCCAGCCATGATGGGGAGCCCCTCAATGAGCAGTTCTTC. This gives the protein CASHDGEPLNEQFF. The whole variable domain, remainder taken from reference TRBV5-6 and TRBJ2-1, is DAGVTQSPTHLIKTRGQQVTLRCSPKSGHDTVSWYQQALGQGPQFIFQYYEEEERQRGNFPDRFSGHQFPNYSSELNVNALLLGDSALYLCASHDGEPLNEQFFGPGTRLTVL.

The rearrangement joins TRBV27 to TRBJ2-7; 11 positions agree with TRBD2. The junction had 11 bases not matched to a gene; V was cut back by 5 bases and J by 2 bases. Germline assignment: CDR1 MNHEY and CDR2 SMNVEV (reference sequence). The CDR3 runs 17 residues. Here the CDR3 DNA reads TGTGCCAGCAGTACTAAGGGAGGACTAGCGGGTACCTACGAGCAGTACTTC. This sequence encodes CASSTKGGLAGTYEQYF.

V and J are TRBV2 and TRBJ1-2, with D perhaps TRBD1 (6 bases). The CDR3 covers 15 residues. The germline V and J ends were trimmed by 2 bases and 4 bases, with 14 bases remaining between them. Germline V CDR1 and CDR2: SNHLY, FYNNEI. Here the CDR3 reads CASSEREGTLYGYTF. The CDR3 nucleotides read TGTGCCAGCAGTGAAAGGGAGGGGACACTCTATGGCTACACCTTC.

The V call is TRBV7-9, the J call TRBJ2-5, with D perhaps matching TRBD1 (6 bases). The CDR3 sequence is 14 residues long. Germline loops: CDR1 SEHNR, CDR2 FQNEAQ (reference sequence). V was cut by 6 bases and J by 5 bases, with 16 bases left in between. The chain's CDR3 is CASRMGHRTETQYF. In DNA form, the CDR3 reads TGTGCCAGCAGAATGGGACACCGGACGGAGACCCAGTACTTC.

The genes are TRBV5-4 and TRBJ1-2; no definite D call. With 6 bases removed from V and 5 bases from J, the gap between germline ends came to 11 bases. CDR1 and CDR2 (germline): SGHNT, YYREEE (reference sequence). This CDR3 comprises 12 residues. CDR3 DNA sequence: TGTGCCAGCACCTTAGATCGGTATGGCTACACCTTC. This gives the protein CASTLDRYGYTF.

The chain links TRBV18 to TRBJ2-7; 11 nucleotides match TRBD1. The V gene's germline CDR1 is KGHSH and CDR2 LQKENI. Trimming cost V 3 bases and J 2 bases; bases outside gene matches: 3. The CDR3 sequence is 15 residues long. The CDR3 spells CASSPPGQGAYEQYF. The CDR3 region has the DNA TGTGCCAGCTCACCTCCGGGACAGGGGGCCTACGAGCAGTACTTC. Complete variable domain (other parts from reference TRBV18 and TRBJ2-7): NAGVMQNPRHLVRRRGQEARLRCSPMKGHSHVYWYRQLPEEGLKFMVYLQKENIIDESGMPKERFSAEFPKEGPSILRIQQVVRGDSAAYFCASSPPGQGAYEQYFGPGTRLTVT.

The chain carries TRBV27 and TRBJ2-2; TRBD2 matches at 7 bases. Per the germline V gene, CDR1 is MNHEY and CDR2 is SMNVEV (reference sequence). The V and J ends lost 6 bases and 2 bases, in that order; junction bases with no gene match: 9. CDR3 length: 16 amino acids. For the CDR3, the DNA is TGTGCCAGCAGCGGGGATCCTAGCGGAAACACCGGGGAGCTGTTTTTT. This sequence encodes CASSGDPSGNTGELFF.

The J gene is TRBJ1-1, the V gene TRBV20-1; no clear D. V lost 0 bases to trimming and J lost 10 bases, with 9 bases between them. Germline V gene sequence: CDR1 DFQATT, CDR2 SNEGSKA (reference sequence). This CDR3 is built from 11 residues. In DNA form, the CDR3 reads TGCAGTGCTAGAGAGGAGGGAGCAGCTTTCTTT. It encodes CSAREEGAAFF.

V gene TRBV10-3 combines with J gene TRBJ2-5; D is perhaps TRBD1 (6 bases). The J call may be incorrect, as the DNA end agrees better with TRBJ2-7. The CDR3 has 11 amino acids. CDR1 is ENHRY, CDR2 SYGVKD, per germline. The CDR3 DNA sequence: TGTGCCATCAATGGGGGCGGCGAGCAGTACTTC. It is translated as CAINGGGEQYF.

The chain employs TRBV7-9 and TRBJ2-3, with 7 bases lining up with TRBD1. Germline V CDR1 and CDR2: SEHNR, FQNEAQ (reference sequence). The CDR3 loop spans 12 amino acids. V lost 5 bases and J lost 6; bases outside the gene matches: 2. CDR3: CASSPGGDTQYF. In DNA, the CDR3 is TGTGCCAGCAGCCCAGGGGGTGATACGCAGTATTTT. Full variable domain (remainder filled in from reference TRBV7-9 and TRBJ2-3): DTGVSQNPRHKITKRGQNVTFRCDPISEHNRLYWYRQTLGQGPEFLTYFQNEAQLEKSRLLSDRFSAERPKGSFSTLEIQRTEQGDSAMYLCASSPGGDTQYFGPGTRLTVL.

The V call is TRBV13, the J call TRBJ2-7, with D perhaps matching TRBD2 (6 bases). The CDR3 sequence is 12 residues long. The germline V gene has CDR1 PRHDT and CDR2 FYEKMQ (reference sequence). The V end was cut by 4 bases, the J end by 3 bases, with 7 bases between. CDR3 amino acids: CASSSGGYEQYF. CDR3 nucleotide sequence: TGTGCCAGCAGCTCCGGGGGCTACGAGCAGTACTTC. Complete variable domain (other parts from reference TRBV13 and TRBJ2-7): AAGVIQSPRHLIKEKRETATLKCYPIPRHDTVYWYQQGPGQDPQFLISFYEKMQSDKGSIPDRFSAQQFSDYHSELNMSSLELGDSALYFCASSSGGYEQYFGPGTRLTVT.

This clone was seen a few times. This chain's CDR3 is CASTERQVDTEAFF. In DNA form, the CDR3 reads TGTGCCAGCACCGAGCGACAGGTGGACACTGAAGCTTTCTTT. The gene calls are TRBV7-2 and TRBJ1-1, with a weak D call TRBD1 (6 bases). CDR1 and CDR2 (germline): SGHTA, FQGNSA. V was shortened by 7 bases and J by 3 bases, with 15 bases between the two germline ends. The CDR3 totals 14 residues.

The chain has TRBV6-4 and TRBJ1-2; possible D gene TRBD1, 6 bases. Germline lookup yields CDR1 MRHNA and CDR2 SNTAGT. V dropped 4 bases and J dropped 7 bases, with 22 bases sitting between them. The CDR3 extends over 16 amino acids. CDR3 protein: CASSVYRAPRTGGYTF. CDR3 in DNA: TGTGCCAGCAGTGTTTACAGGGCACCACGAACGGGTGGCTACACCTTC.